This T cell receptor (beta chain) was sequenced in a study of shared clonotypes between healthy human individuals. Study background: Donors, aged 18 to 49, were a couple of women and three men.

Trimming at V came to 0 bases and at J to 2 bases, leaving 12 bases not matched to a gene. The CDR3 covers 18 residues. Germline V lookup: CDR1 SGHDN, CDR2 FVKESK. As defined, naive CD8 cells were CD45RO-negative and positively selected for CCR7, with terminally differentiated effector memory CD45RA+ cells excluded. TCRdb's copy holds only in-frame clones and misses some; the assay was immunoSEQ multiplex PCR. The data hold around 2,000,000 clones, with about 95% observed a single time. Sequencing was performed on naive CD8+ T cells sorted from blood. The receptor comes from a man in his late teens or twenties in good health. This rearrangement joins TRBV14 to TRBJ2-5, with 7 bases matching TRBD2. The CDR3 reads CASSQDHGRRGIQETQYF. As DNA, the CDR3 is TGTGCCAGCAGCCAAGACCACGGGAGGCGGGGGATACAAGAGACCCAGTACTTC.